What follows are 27 T cell receptor beta chains derived from one specimen sequenced in a study of T cell changes during pregnancy in multiple sclerosis. The repertoire was sequenced with immunoSEQ multiplex PCR; TCRdb's copy has only in-frame clones and lacks some. The sample lists tens of thousands of clones, about 90% occurring once. The input for sequencing was peripheral blood, taken in the second trimester of pregnancy. These receptors were collected from a female donor in good health, enrolled as a control in a pregnancy study.

The chain carries TRBV28 and TRBJ2-7, with 7 bases that match TRBD1. The CDR3 length is 13 residues. Trimming at V came to 6 bases and at J to 2 bases, leaving 4 bases not matched to a gene. Germline lookup yields CDR1 MDHEN and CDR2 SYDVKM. CDR3 protein: CASSSGQTYEQYF. The CDR3 nucleotides read TGTGCCAGCAGCTCGGGACAGACCTACGAGCAGTACTTC.

The V and J genes are TRBV7-2 and TRBJ1-2; 7 bases are shared with TRBD1. V lost 4 bases, J lost 8 bases, and 4 bases stayed unmatched. This CDR3 is built from 12 residues. The germline CDR1 and CDR2 sequences are SGHTA and FQGNSA. CDR3 sequence reads: CASSSDRVGYTF. CDR3 nucleotide sequence: TGTGCCAGCAGCTCCGACAGGGTCGGCTACACCTTC. The full variable domain, completed using reference TRBV7-2 and TRBJ1-2, is GAGVSQSPSNKVTEKGKDVELRCDPISGHTALYWYRQSLGQGLEFLIYFQGNSAPDKSGLPSDRFSAERTGGSVSTLTIQRTQQEDSAVYLCASSSDRVGYTFGSGTRLTVV.

J is TRBJ2-7 and V is TRBV5-6; 7 bases fit TRBD2. J gave up 0 bases and V 1 base, and 7 bases lay outside the gene matches. The CDR3 extends over 16 amino acids. In germline, CDR1 is SGHDT, CDR2 YYEEEE. This chain's CDR3 is CASSLTPLATSYEQYF. In DNA form, the CDR3 reads TGTGCCAGCAGCTTGACTCCACTAGCGACCTCCTACGAGCAGTACTTC.

The chain links TRBV5-4 to TRBJ2-1; 10 bases agree with TRBD2. Germline V lookup: CDR1 SGHNT, CDR2 YYREEE (reference sequence). This CDR3 has 15 residues. The V gene end was trimmed by 2 bases and the J gene end by 7 bases; junction bases not matched to a gene: 6. CDR3 amino acids: CASSFGTSVRNEQFF. CDR3 sequence (DNA): TGTGCCAGCAGCTTCGGGACTAGCGTAAGGAATGAGCAGTTCTTC.

The chain uses TRBV7-3 and TRBJ2-1, with 9 bases matching TRBD2. This CDR3 has 16 residues. Germline V gene sequence: CDR1 SGHTA, CDR2 FQGTGA. Germline trimming cut 1 base from V and 5 bases from J; bases unmatched to any gene: 6. The CDR3 region is CASSLISSGMNNEQFF. CDR3 bases: TGTGCCAGCAGCTTAATCTCTAGCGGGATGAACAATGAGCAGTTCTTC.

The genes are TRBV28 and TRBJ2-1, with 14 bases fitting TRBD2. This CDR3 has 16 residues. The V segment lost 10 bases and the J segment 4 bases; nucleotides outside the gene matches: 9. The germline V gene encodes CDR1 MDHEN and CDR2 SYDVKM. The CDR3 sequence: CAIGTSGRLGYNEQFF. The CDR3 coding sequence is TGTGCCATCGGGACTAGCGGGAGACTGGGGTACAATGAGCAGTTCTTC.

This rearrangement joins TRBV28 to TRBJ2-7, with a weak D call TRBD1 (5 bases). Germline-derived CDR1 and CDR2 are MDHEN and SYDVKM. This CDR3 has 12 amino acids. V lost 2 bases and J lost 5, with 7 bases in between. In DNA, the CDR3 is TGTGCCAGCAGTTTACTAGGGGACGAGCAGTACTTC. It encodes CASSLLGDEQYF.

V usage is TRBV30 and J usage is TRBJ2-5; D uncertain. The V end lost 4 bases, the J end lost 0 bases, and 9 bases lay between the germline ends. CDR1 is GTSNPN, CDR2 SVGIG, per germline (reference sequence). The CDR3 loop spans 13 amino acids. CDR3 coding DNA: TGTGCCTGGACCAAAGAGTACCAAGAGACCCAGTACTTC. It is translated as CAWTKEYQETQYF.

The rearrangement links TRBV7-3 to TRBJ2-7; 8 positions match TRBD2. Looked up from germline, CDR1 is SGHTA and CDR2 is FQGTGA. The junction had 8 bases not matched to a gene; V was cut back by 5 bases and J by 2 bases. This CDR3 comprises 15 residues. The CDR3 loop reads CASSVGVAGTYEQYF. The CDR3 nucleotides read TGTGCCAGCAGCGTTGGAGTAGCGGGAACCTACGAGCAGTACTTC.

The V call is TRBV27, the J call TRBJ1-1; D gene unclear. The germline gives CDR1 MNHEY, CDR2 SMNVEV (reference sequence). Between the trimmed V and J ends, which lost 5 bases and 1 base, there was a span of 11 bases. The CDR3 is 14 amino acids. CDR3 in amino acids: CASSNLQRNTEAFF. CDR3 in DNA: TGTGCCAGCAGTAATTTACAGAGGAACACTGAAGCTTTCTTT.

The chain has TRBV21-1 and TRBJ2-7; TRBD1 was called by the table and not checked on the DNA. TRBV21-1 is a known pseudogene. This CDR3 has 17 amino acids. Written as DNA, the CDR3 is TGTGCCAGCAGCAAAGCGCGAGGGGGCAAAAGCTCCTACGAGCAGTACTTC. This translates into CASSKARGGKSSYEQYF.

This chain links TRBV28 with TRBJ2-1; D uncertain. CDR3 length: 12 residues. Germline values: CDR1 MDHEN, CDR2 SYDVKM. Trimming stripped 1 base from V and 7 bases from J, with 5 bases between. Here the CDR3 reads CASSLSRNEQFF. The CDR3, as DNA: TGTGCCAGCAGTTTATCACGGAATGAGCAGTTCTTC.

The chain couples TRBV29-1 to TRBJ1-1; D gene uncertain. CDR3 length: 12 amino acids. Germline V gives CDR1 SQVTM, CDR2 ANQGSEA. The ends were cut back, 6 bases at V and 1 base at J, with 9 bases in the middle. DNA of the CDR3: TGCAGCGTGCGGGCGCAGAACACTGAAGCTTTCTTT. This codes for CSVRAQNTEAFF.

The V call is TRBV10-3, the J call TRBJ2-1, with 13 bases aligning to TRBD2. The V segment lost 7 bases and the J segment 2 bases; nucleotides outside the gene matches: 2. Germline assignment: CDR1 ENHRY and CDR2 SYGVKD. The CDR3 loop spans 15 amino acids. CDR3 sequence (DNA): TGTGCCATCACTGGGACTAGCGGGGCCTACAATGAGCAGTTCTTC. It codes for CAITGTSGAYNEQFF.

This clone was observed a few times. The CDR3, as DNA: TGTGCCTGGAGTCTTTCTGAAAAACTGTTTTTT. This encodes CAWSLSEKLFF. The V call is TRBV30, the J call TRBJ1-4; D not certain. The CDR3 has 11 residues. Germline V gene lookup returns CDR1 GTSNPN and CDR2 SVGIG (reference sequence). The V and J ends lost 2 bases and 7 bases respectively, with 5 bases between them.

The chain couples TRBV5-1 to TRBJ2-1, with TRBD1 identical over 7 bases. This CDR3 comprises 14 residues. Germline lookup yields CDR1 SGHRS and CDR2 YFSETQ. J gave up 8 bases and V 1 base, and 6 bases lay outside the gene matches. The CDR3 nucleotides are TGCGCCAGCAGCTTGCCCAGGGGGACCTATGAGCAGTTCTTC. Protein: CASSLPRGTYEQFF. Based on the CDR3 plus reference TRBV5-1 and TRBJ2-1, the full variable domain is KAGVTQTPRYLIKTRGQQVTLSCSPISGHRSVSWYQQTPGQGLQFLFEYFSETQRNKGNFPGRFSGRQFSNSRSEMNVSTLELGDSALYLCASSLPRGTYEQFFGPGTRLTVL.

This clone was seen once. The chain joins TRBV2 to TRBJ1-3, with 7 bases matching TRBD1. Germline lookup yields CDR1 SNHLY and CDR2 FYNNEI. The CDR3 is made up of 16 amino acids. Trimming removed 6 bases from V and 0 bases from J; junction bases left unmatched: 8. The CDR3 sequence is CASRRTGAISGNTIYF. The CDR3 DNA reads as TGTGCCAGCAGGCGCACAGGGGCGATCTCTGGAAACACCATATATTTT. Full variable domain (remainder filled in from reference TRBV2 and TRBJ1-3): EPEVTQTPSHQVTQMGQEVILRCVPISNHLYFYWYRQILGQKVEFLVSFYNNEISEKSEIFDDQFSVERPDGSNFTLKIRSTKLEDSAMYFCASRRTGAISGNTIYFGEGSWLTVV.

J is TRBJ1-4 and V is TRBV5-1; no firm D call. V lost 0 bases and J 5 bases, leaving 14 bases between the germline ends. The CDR3 is 16 residues long. CDR1 and CDR2 from the germline V gene are SGHRS and YFSETQ. CDR3 sequence (DNA): TGCGCCAGCAGCTTGGACGCGGAGTGGCGGAATGAAAAACTGTTTTTT. Its protein product is CASSLDAEWRNEKLFF.

The rearrangement joins TRBV15 to TRBJ2-1; 7 bases fit TRBD1. CDR3 length: 15 amino acids. The ends lost 0 bases at V and 5 bases at J; junction bases unmatched: 4. The V gene's germline CDR1 is LNHNV and CDR2 YYDKDF (reference sequence). CDR3 DNA sequence: TGTGCCACCAGCAGAGACAGGGGGATGGACAATGAGCAGTTCTTC. It encodes CATSRDRGMDNEQFF.

The chain recombines TRBV4-2 with TRBJ1-4; 7 bases are a match to TRBD1. V lost 4 bases to trimming and J lost 5 bases; unmatched junction nucleotides: 16. The CDR3 has 18 residues. Germline loops: CDR1 LGHNA, CDR2 YNFKEQ. CDR3 bases: TGTGCCAGCAGCCCCCGGCGGGAGGGGAGGGGGCTAAATGAAAAACTGTTTTTT. Its translation: CASSPRREGRGLNEKLFF.

This chain connects TRBV28 to TRBJ1-3, with 8 bases that match TRBD1. This CDR3 is built from 17 residues. V dropped 5 bases and J dropped 1; count of bases not matched to a gene: 10. Germline CDR1 and CDR2: MDHEN and SYDVKM. The DNA for the CDR3 is TGTGCCAGCAGTACCTACGGACAGGGTCTTTCTGGAAACACCATATATTTT. This encodes CASSTYGQGLSGNTIYF.

V usage is TRBV19 and J usage is TRBJ2-3, with 13 nucleotides matching TRBD2. J was trimmed by 4 bases and V by 6 bases; bases with no gene match: 7. This CDR3 has 16 amino acids. CDR1 is LNHDA, CDR2 SQIVND, per germline (reference sequence). The CDR3 DNA reads as TGTGCCAGTAGCTTCCGGACTAGCGGGAGTGCAGATACGCAGTATTTT. It encodes CASSFRTSGSADTQYF.

This chain uses TRBV2 with TRBJ1-1; D is uncertain. V gave up 2 bases and J gave up 0 bases, with 10 bases separating them. The germline V gene has CDR1 SNHLY and CDR2 FYNNEI. There are 15 residues in the CDR3. CDR3 sequence: CASSERGLLNTEAFF. The CDR3 coding sequence is TGTGCCAGCAGTGAAAGAGGACTCTTGAACACTGAAGCTTTCTTT.

The CDR3 reads CASSPGGAGNTIYF. The CDR3 DNA is TGTGCCAGCAGTCCCGGGGGGGCTGGAAACACCATATATTTT. J is TRBJ1-3 and V is TRBV6-6; D perhaps matches TRBD1 (5 bases). Germline CDR1 and CDR2: MNHNY and SVGAGI (reference sequence). Between the trimmed V and J ends, which lost 5 bases and 2 bases, there was a span of 10 bases. This CDR3 has 14 amino acids.

This chain uses TRBV4-1 with TRBJ2-7, with D tentatively TRBD1 (6 bases). CDR3 length equals 16 residues. The germline V gene encodes CDR1 MGHRA and CDR2 YSYEKL. Trimming took off 2 bases at V and 4 bases at J, with 18 bases between the two ends. The CDR3 protein is CASSQQRGGISYEQYF. The CDR3 DNA reads as TGCGCCAGCAGCCAACAAAGAGGGGGTATTTCGTACGAGCAGTACTTC.

This clone was detected a few times. The chain recombines TRBV2 with TRBJ1-2; D ambiguous. Germline values: CDR1 SNHLY, CDR2 FYNNEI. With 3 bases removed from V and 2 bases from J, the gap between germline ends came to 7 bases. CDR3 length equals 13 residues. The CDR3 is CASSESLNYGYTF. The CDR3 coding sequence is TGTGCCAGCAGTGAGTCCCTAAACTATGGCTACACCTTC. The full variable domain, completed using reference TRBV2 and TRBJ1-2, is EPEVTQTPSHQVTQMGQEVILRCVPISNHLYFYWYRQILGQKVEFLVSFYNNEISEKSEIFDDQFSVERPDGSNFTLKIRSTKLEDSAMYFCASSESLNYGYTFGSGTRLTVV.

The V call is TRBV5-5, the J call TRBJ1-5; D is ambiguous. The CDR3 contains 15 residues. Deletions cut 2 bases from V and 5 bases from J, with 14 bases between. CDR1 SGHKS and CDR2 YYEKEE come from the germline V gene (reference sequence). The CDR3 reads CASSFRFGVDQPQHF. The CDR3 DNA reads TGTGCCAGCAGCTTTAGATTCGGGGTAGATCAGCCCCAGCATTTT.